This passage covers 10 T cell receptor beta chains from one sample sequenced in a study of blood T cells in healthy people across ages. The use of a sample-barcoded 5' primer and a J-beta primer mix characterized a second PCR of 7 to 11 cycles. One entry per CDR3 protein, called by TCRdb with MiXCR from the 5' RACE reads. The table records 550,000 to 600,000 distinct CDR3 sequences, 25% to 30% of them present only once. The material sequenced was blood. The receptors were sampled from a woman in her sixties or seventies in good health.

The V call is TRBV7-9, the J call TRBJ2-1; 14 nucleotides align to TRBD2. V shed 5 bases and J 5 bases; nucleotides not matched to a gene: 5. There are 16 residues in the CDR3. Looked up from germline, CDR1 is SEHNR and CDR2 is FQNEAQ (reference sequence). CDR3 nucleotide sequence: TGTGCCAGCAGCCTTGGGACTAGCGGGAGAAACAATGAGCAGTTCTTC. It is translated as CASSLGTSGRNNEQFF.

The chain combines TRBV12-3 or TRBV12-4 with TRBJ1-1; D unclear. The V end lost 4 bases, the J end lost 1 base, and 7 bases lay between the germline ends. The CDR3 consists of 13 residues. CDR3 region: CASSSNSNTEAFF. DNA for the CDR3: TGTGCCAGCAGTTCTAATTCGAACACTGAAGCTTTCTTT.

This rearrangement joins TRBV3-1 to TRBJ2-7, with 7 bases identical to TRBD1. Looked up from germline, CDR1 is LGHDT and CDR2 is YNNKEL (reference sequence). V lost 4 bases, J lost 0 bases, and 6 bases stayed unmatched. This CDR3 has 15 residues. Written as DNA, the CDR3 is TGTGCCAGCAGCCGCGGACAGGAGAGCTCCTACGAGCAGTACTTC. It yields the protein CASSRGQESSYEQYF.

This clonotype was observed a few times. The chain joins TRBV20-1 to TRBJ2-4, with TRBD2 matching 9 bases. Germline assignment: CDR1 DFQATT and CDR2 SNEGSKA (reference sequence). This CDR3 spans 14 amino acids. V shed 5 bases, J shed 3 bases, and the junction held 5 bases outside the gene matches. The CDR3 loop reads CSAGSGGLKNIQYF. DNA for the CDR3: TGCAGTGCTGGTAGCGGGGGCCTCAAAAACATTCAGTACTTC.

This sequence joins TRBV20-1 and TRBJ2-1; 10 bases match TRBD2. V gave up 5 bases and J gave up 5 bases; unmatched junction bases: 9. Germline-derived CDR1 and CDR2 are DFQATT and SNEGSKA (reference sequence). The CDR3 is made up of 15 amino acids. The CDR3 sequence is CSALQLAGYNNEQFF. CDR3 nucleotide sequence: TGCAGTGCTCTCCAACTAGCGGGGTATAACAATGAGCAGTTCTTC.

V and J are TRBV5-1 and TRBJ1-1; D gene unclear. The CDR3 length is 13 residues. Trimming stripped 7 bases from V and 6 bases from J, with 16 bases between. Germline CDR1 SGHRS, CDR2 YFSETQ. The CDR3 bases are TGCGCCAGCCAACTCGAGGGCGTAGCTGAAGCTTTCTTT. Translation gives CASQLEGVAEAFF.

The chain recombines TRBV7-9 with TRBJ2-1; 8 positions agree with TRBD2. Germline V gene data show CDR1 as SEHNR and CDR2 as FQNEAQ (reference sequence). This CDR3 has 15 amino acids. V was pared by 1 base and J by 12 bases, with 11 bases of the junction left unmatched. The CDR3 region has the DNA TGTGCCAGCAGCTTAGGGGGGAGGACTAGCCATGGGCAGTTCTTC. The encoded protein is CASSLGGRTSHGQFF.

This clonotype was seen only a few times. One end of the junction is discordant with germline, which a read error may explain. The J gene is TRBJ2-1, the V gene TRBV5-1; D unresolved. Germline values: CDR1 SGHRS, CDR2 YFSETQ. CDR3 length: 15 amino acids. CDR3 bases: TGCGCCAGCAGCTTGGGTGGGCTCTCCTACAATGAGCAGCTCTTC. Encoded protein: CASSLGGLSYNEQLF.

In its sample, this clonotype was seen a few times. The chain joins TRBV7-8 to TRBJ1-2; D not resolved. Germline V lookup: CDR1 SGHVS, CDR2 FQNEAQ. Trimming cost V 5 bases and J 8 bases, with 15 bases left between them. This CDR3 spans 13 amino acids. Here the CDR3 reads CASSPGGDTGYTF. The CDR3 nucleotides are TGTGCCAGCAGCCCGGGTGGGGATACGGGCTACACCTTC. Looking up the rest from reference TRBV7-8 and TRBJ1-2 gives the full variable domain: GAGVSQSPRYKVAKRGQDVALRCDPISGHVSLFWYQQALGQGPEFLTYFQNEAQLDKSGLPSDRFFAERPEGSVSTLKIQRTQQEDSAVYLCASSPGGDTGYTFGSGTRLTVV.

The J gene is TRBJ2-6, the V gene TRBV7-3; D gene uncertain. This CDR3 contains 15 residues. From germline, CDR1 is SGHTA and CDR2 FQGTGA. V lost 4 bases to trimming and J lost 4 bases, with 11 bases between them. The CDR3 protein is CASSSSSTGANVLTF. The CDR3 nucleotides are TGTGCCAGCAGCTCCTCATCGACCGGGGCCAACGTCCTGACTTTC.